This T cell receptor beta chain appears in the sequencing data of a study of blood T cell repertoires in COVID-19. Germline V gene data show CDR1 as SGHAT and CDR2 as FQNNGV. Trimming shortened V by 7 bases and J by 5 bases, and 24 bases separated the two germline ends. CDR3 length: 16 residues. Study processing details: Using reference gene primer amplification, nucleated cell counts were estimated. The repertoire was sequenced with immunoSEQ multiplex PCR; TCRdb's copy has only in-frame clones and lacks some. V and J calls and clone size are as listed in that table; D and trimming were resolved from the DNA. The sample lists under 250,000 clones, about 86% occurring once.

The clonotype was recovered from a woman between 50 and 59 years old with acute or convalescent COVID-19. Sequencing was performed on peripheral blood. J is TRBJ2-7 and V is TRBV11-2; possible D gene TRBD1, 7 bases. The CDR3 DNA is TGTGCCAGCAACCTTAGAGGGCAGGGGGGACTCGACGAGCAGTACTTC. It encodes CASNLRGQGGLDEQYF.